Each of the 20 T cell receptor beta chains below was sequenced from the same sample in a study of T cells in Graves' hyperthyroidism and ophthalmopathy. Amplification targeted TCR beta CDR3 regions from RNA transcripts. Initially, a first-round RT-PCR of the TCR CDR3 employed the HTBI primer set. TCRdb ran MiXCR on the multiplex PCR reads and lists one entry per CDR3 protein. The sample yields around 700,000 distinct CDR3 sequences, under 20% seen once. Sequenced: blood. These TCRs come from a woman in her forties or fifties with Graves' hyperthyroidism that later progressed to Graves' ophthalmopathy.

This clonotype was detected only a few times. CDR3 residues: CASSYLTGFTEAFF. The CDR3 region has the DNA TGTGCCAGCAGTTACTTGACAGGGTTTACTGAAGCTTTCTTT. The chain employs TRBV6-6 and TRBJ1-1, with 7 nucleotides matching TRBD1. J was trimmed by 5 bases and V by 1 base; bases with no gene match: 4. The CDR3 runs to 14 residues. Germline values: CDR1 MNHNY, CDR2 SVGAGI (reference sequence).

This chain joins TRBV20-1 and TRBJ2-7, with D perhaps matching TRBD2 (5 bases). Trimming shortened V by 3 bases and J by 5 bases, and 14 bases separated the two germline ends. The CDR3 sequence is 13 residues long. Germline CDR1 reads DFQATT; CDR2 reads SNEGSKA (reference sequence). The CDR3 DNA sequence: TGCAGTGCTAGGGAACGGGGTGCCCACGAGCAGTACTTC. Its translation is CSARERGAHEQYF.

This chain links TRBV20-1 with TRBJ1-3, with a tentative D call TRBD1 (5 bases). Trimming took 2 bases from V and 8 from J, leaving 10 bases between them. The CDR3 totals 12 residues. Germline V gives CDR1 DFQATT, CDR2 SNEGSKA (reference sequence). For the CDR3, the DNA is TGCAGTGCTAGAAAAGGGGCTGACACCATATATTTT. Residues: CSARKGADTIYF.

This clonotype was seen ten or more times. The V and J genes are TRBV20-1 and TRBJ2-7; 7 nucleotides agree with TRBD2. Germline CDR1 reads DFQATT; CDR2 reads SNEGSKA (reference sequence). This CDR3 is built from 15 residues. The trim removed 5 bases at V and 1 base at J, leaving 11 bases unmatched. CDR3 in DNA: TGCAGTGCTGACTTGCCGGGGGGTGGGTCCTACGAGCAGTACTTC. Its translation: CSADLPGGGSYEQYF.

The chain combines TRBV5-4 with TRBJ2-2; 10 nucleotides agree with TRBD1. J lost 5 bases, V lost 4 bases, and 8 bases had no gene match. The CDR3 length is 16 residues. The germline gives CDR1 SGHNT, CDR2 YYREEE (reference sequence). The CDR3 DNA sequence: TGTGCCAGCAGCCCCCGGGACAGGGGTGAGACCGGGGAGCTGTTTTTT. This gives the protein CASSPRDRGETGELFF.

Ten or more counts support this clonotype. The chain is built from TRBV12-3 or TRBV12-4 and TRBJ1-1; tentative D call: TRBD1 (6 bases). Trimming stripped 6 bases from V and 0 bases from J, with 17 bases between. This CDR3 is 16 amino acids long. The CDR3 loop is CASSHDRNWLNTEAFF. DNA of the CDR3: TGTGCCAGCAGCCACGACAGGAATTGGTTGAACACTGAAGCTTTCTTT.

The J gene is TRBJ2-1, the V gene TRBV18, with 7 bases fitting TRBD1. The CDR3 length is 15 residues. The V segment lost 3 bases and the J segment 5 bases; nucleotides outside the gene matches: 7. The germline CDR1 and CDR2 sequences are KGHSH and LQKENI. In DNA, the CDR3 is TGTGCCAGCTCACCCCTGGGGCAGGGGGACAATGAGCAGTTCTTC. Amino acids: CASSPLGQGDNEQFF. The full variable domain, with the rest looked up from reference TRBV18 and TRBJ2-1, is NAGVMQNPRHLVRRRGQEARLRCSPMKGHSHVYWYRQLPEEGLKFMVYLQKENIIDESGMPKERFSAEFPKEGPSILRIQQVVRGDSAAYFCASSPLGQGDNEQFFGPGTRLTVL.

This rearrangement joins TRBV6-1 to TRBJ2-1; 8 bases agree with TRBD2. V gave up 6 bases and J gave up 4 bases; unmatched junction bases: 8. Germline lookup yields CDR1 MNHNS and CDR2 SASEGT. The CDR3 is 15 residues long. In DNA form, the CDR3 reads TGTGCCAGCAGAGGCTTTAGCGGGGTTTACAATGAGCAGTTCTTC. It codes for CASRGFSGVYNEQFF.

Many counts were recorded for this clonotype. The CDR3 protein is CASSWTGSRTGELFF. As DNA, the CDR3 is TGTGCCAGCAGTTGGACAGGGAGTCGGACCGGGGAGCTGTTTTTT. J is TRBJ2-2 and V is TRBV12-3 or TRBV12-4; 8 bases fit TRBD1. V was pared by 4 bases and J by 5 bases, with 6 bases of the junction left unmatched. The CDR3 is 15 amino acids.

The chain combines TRBV15 with TRBJ2-1; D uncertain. The germline CDR1 and CDR2 sequences are LNHNV and YYDKDF (reference sequence). V was cut by 0 bases and J by 3 bases, with 18 bases left in between. The CDR3 runs 18 residues. Here the CDR3 DNA reads TGTGCCACCAGCAGAGATTATAAGTGGCAGTTCGGCTACAATGAGCAGTTCTTC. Protein sequence: CATSRDYKWQFGYNEQFF.

This clonotype was seen ten or more times. This chain connects TRBV27 to TRBJ1-2; no reliable D call. From germline, CDR1 is MNHEY and CDR2 SMNVEV (reference sequence). V lost 6 bases to trimming and J lost 2 bases, with 13 bases between them. This CDR3 region has 14 residues. The CDR3 protein is CASSRREGNYGYTF. CDR3 nucleotide sequence: TGTGCCAGCAGCAGGCGGGAAGGAAACTATGGCTACACCTTC.

V gene TRBV14 combines with J gene TRBJ2-5; 10 bases are a match to TRBD1. The CDR3 length is 16 residues. V lost 6 bases to trimming and J lost 2 bases; unmatched junction nucleotides: 9. Germline values: CDR1 SGHDN, CDR2 FVKESK. This CDR3 reads CASSPRQGAFQETQYF. CDR3 nucleotides: TGTGCCAGCAGTCCTCGACAGGGGGCTTTTCAAGAGACCCAGTACTTC.

This clonotype turned up a few times. The V gene is TRBV5-4, the J gene TRBJ1-1; D gene uncertain. This CDR3 region has 12 residues. V was cut by 3 bases and J by 3 bases, with 6 bases left in between. CDR1 is SGHNT, CDR2 YYREEE, per germline (reference sequence). The CDR3 region is CASSSSHTEAFF. The CDR3 region has the DNA TGTGCCAGCAGCTCCTCCCACACTGAAGCTTTCTTT.

The chain couples TRBV5-1 to TRBJ1-1; 9 bases match TRBD1. V shed 6 bases, J shed 4 bases, and the junction held 4 bases outside the gene matches. The germline V gene has CDR1 SGHRS and CDR2 YFSETQ. The CDR3 is 13 residues long. DNA of the CDR3: TGCGCCAGCAAGCCGGGACAGGGCACTGAAGCTTTCTTT. Translated, it gives CASKPGQGTEAFF.

This clonotype was seen more than once but under ten times. V and J are TRBV6-1 and TRBJ2-5; TRBD1 agrees at 7 bases. This CDR3 region has 16 residues. V shed 5 bases and J 2 bases; nucleotides not matched to a gene: 11. Germline CDR1 and CDR2: MNHNS and SASEGT. The CDR3 DNA follows: TGTGCCAGCAGTCCAATCATGGGGACAGTGCAAGAGACCCAGTACTTC. Protein sequence: CASSPIMGTVQETQYF.

At least ten counts were recorded for this clonotype. The chain joins TRBV12-5 to TRBJ2-1; D is uncertain. The germline CDR1 and CDR2 sequences are LGHNT and FRNRAP. V was trimmed by 5 bases and J by 9 bases, leaving 8 bases between them. The CDR3 contains 11 residues. The CDR3 spells CASGPPTEQFF. CDR3 bases: TGTGCTAGTGGTCCCCCCACTGAGCAGTTCTTC.

This rearrangement joins TRBV6-1 to TRBJ2-3; D might be TRBD1 or TRBD2, each matching 6 bases. Trimming cost V 11 bases and J 0 bases, with 18 bases left between them. Germline CDR1 MNHNS, CDR2 SASEGT. This CDR3 contains 15 residues. CDR3 sequence: CASGRGGTSTDTQYF. As DNA, the CDR3 is TGTGCCTCAGGGAGAGGCGGGACAAGCACAGATACGCAGTATTTT.

The sample holds many counts of this clonotype. The genes are TRBV5-6 and TRBJ2-2; TRBD1 matches at 7 bases. Germline-derived CDR1 and CDR2 are SGHDT and YYEEEE. The CDR3 is made up of 16 amino acids. The junction had 8 bases not matched to a gene; V was cut back by 6 bases and J by 0 bases. The CDR3 loop reads CASNTIQGANTGELFF. For the CDR3, the DNA is TGTGCCAGCAACACGATCCAGGGGGCGAACACCGGGGAGCTGTTTTTT.

This clonotype was seen a handful of times. V and J are TRBV6-1 and TRBJ1-4; 7 bases fit TRBD1. J gave up 5 bases and V 5 bases, and 8 bases lay outside the gene matches. The CDR3 is made up of 15 amino acids. Germline V gene data show CDR1 as MNHNS and CDR2 as SASEGT. CDR3 DNA: TGTGCCAGCAGTTATCAGGGACAGTGGAATGAAAAACTGTTTTTT. It is translated as CASSYQGQWNEKLFF.

The V gene is TRBV6-5, the J gene TRBJ1-1; a possible D gene is TRBD1 (6 bases). The V end was cut by 2 bases, the J end by 5 bases, with 18 bases between. The germline gives CDR1 MNHEY, CDR2 SVGAGI. This CDR3 comprises 16 residues. CDR3 sequence (DNA): TGTGCCAGCAGTTACGGGTGGTCAGGGGAGAGGACTGAAGCTTTCTTT. It yields the protein CASSYGWSGERTEAFF.